One TCR beta chain is described in this entry. Its antigen is not identified. Clones were read by immunoSEQ multiplex PCR, and TCRdb kept only the in-frame ones, dropping some. The sample has roughly 61,000 clones, roughly 79% seen once; the top ten hold less than 5.5%. This entry is derived from a study of T cells in localized non-small cell lung cancer. General study results and limits: Adjacent uninvolved lung tissue had the highest T cell clonality, exceeding tumor. Across samples, adjacent lung featured a median roughly 50 of the top 100 tumor clones. Because researchers sequenced only one region of the tumor, heterogeneity is still possible. Greater T cell density in blood accompanied longer overall survival.

This specimen was PBMCs, taken before any cancer treatment. The TCR comes from a man between 35 and 75 years old with stage II lung adenocarcinoma.

The CDR3 DNA follows: TGTGCCAGTAGTCAAAACCGCGGGGAGACCCAGTACTTC. Translating it yields CASSQNRGETQYF. The chain joins TRBV19 to TRBJ2-5; tentative D call: TRBD2 (5 bases). Trimming took 5 bases from V and 5 from J, leaving 12 bases between them. Looked up from germline, CDR1 is LNHDA and CDR2 is SQIVND (reference sequence). The CDR3 consists of 13 residues.